Listed below are T cell receptor beta chains from one sample, sequenced in a study of blood T cell repertoires in COVID-19. Sequencing was performed with immunoSEQ multiplex PCR; in TCRdb, only in-frame clones are kept and a portion is missing. This sample has approximately 250,000 clones, with roughly nine tenths found just once. The source material was peripheral blood. These receptor sequences come from a middle-aged man with active or convalescent COVID-19. Both conserved end residues are part of each CDR3. A D gene is named only where the DNA matches it firmly. The size field is filled for only some rows; it gives once, few, many or a size class.

j_gene,v_gene,d_gene,abundance,CDR3aa,CDR3nt
TRBJ2-1,TRBV9,.,.,CASSVDQAEQFF,TGTGCCAGCAGCGTAGACCAGGCTGAGCAGTTCTTC
TRBJ2-3,TRBV9,.,once,CASSVARHPGGTDTQYF,TGTGCCAGCAGCGTAGCTCGCCACCCGGGGGGCACAGATACGCAGTATTTT
TRBJ2-2,TRBV6-5,TRBD1,few,CASRDRGLTGELFF,TGTGCCAGCCGGGACAGGGGGCTCACCGGGGAGCTGTTTTTT
TRBJ1-2,TRBV15,TRBD1,few,CATSNLPPGQGESNYGYTF,TGTGCCACCAGCAACCTTCCACCGGGACAGGGGGAATCTAACTATGGCTACACCTTC
TRBJ2-7,TRBV24-1,TRBD1,.,CATSRGQAPYEQYF,TGTGCCACCAGCAGAGGACAGGCGCCCTACGAGCAGTACTTC
TRBJ1-5,TRBV6-1,.,few,CASSEQDYSNQPQHF,TGTGCCAGCAGTGAACAGGATTATAGCAATCAGCCCCAGCATTTT
TRBJ2-1,TRBV6-4,TRBD2,.,CASSDRLAANEQFF,TGTGCCAGCAGTGACAGGCTAGCGGCTAATGAGCAGTTCTTC
TRBJ1-3,TRBV5-6,.,.,CASSLAISSGGNTIYF,TGTGCCAGCAGCTTGGCCATTTCCTCGGGGGGAAACACCATATATTTT
TRBJ2-7,TRBV27,.,.,CASSSPGTHSYEQYF,TGTGCCAGCAGTTCTCCCGGGACACACTCCTACGAGCAGTACTTC
TRBJ2-7,TRBV5-1,.,once,CASSSAFKDSSYEQYF,TGCGCCAGCAGCTCCGCGTTTAAGGACAGCTCCTACGAGCAGTACTTC
TRBJ2-2,TRBV5-4,.,few,CASSLRVGELFF,TGTGCCAGCAGCTTGCGTGTAGGGGAGCTGTTTTTT
TRBJ1-1,TRBV23-1,TRBD1,.,CASSHPNVGNRDRNTEAFF,TGCGCCAGCAGTCACCCGAACGTCGGAAACCGGGACAGAAACACTGAAGCTTTCTTT
TRBJ1-2,TRBV3-1/TRBV3-2,.,.,CASSPHPTVGFLGYTF,TGTGCCAGCAGCCCCCACCCGACAGTGGGGTTTCTAGGCTACACCTTC
TRBJ1-5,TRBV9,TRBD1,.,CASSAGQGSNQPQHF,TGTGCCAGCAGCGCCGGACAGGGAAGCAATCAGCCCCAGCATTTT
TRBJ2-5,TRBV5-6,TRBD1,.,CASSKRTGGETQYF,TGTGCCAGCAGCAAAAGGACAGGGGGAGAGACCCAGTACTTC
TRBJ2-1,TRBV10-3,TRBD2,.,CAIRGTTYNEQFF,TGTGCCATCAGGGGGACTACTTACAATGAGCAGTTCTTC
TRBJ1-2,TRBV27,.,.,CASSPLITLGGYGYTF,TGTGCCAGCAGTCCCCTAATAACCTTGGGGGGCTATGGCTACACCTTC
TRBJ2-1,TRBV7-3,.,.,CASSLHRGEQFF,TGTGCCAGCAGCTTACACCGGGGTGAGCAGTTCTTC
TRBJ1-4,TRBV3-1/TRBV3-2,.,.,CASSQGRQNQGLGEKLFF,TGTGCCAGCAGCCAAGGAAGGCAGAATCAAGGACTAGGTGAAAAACTGTTTTTT
TRBJ2-7,TRBV4-1,TRBD1,.,CASSQERTGTGGVYEQYF,TGCGCCAGCAGCCAAGAACGAACCGGGACAGGGGGCGTATACGAGCAGTACTTC
TRBJ2-3,TRBV6-1,TRBD1,.,CASSESVTGKGTDTQYF,TGTGCCAGCAGTGAATCCGTGACAGGGAAAGGGACAGATACGCAGTATTTT
TRBJ2-7,TRBV11-2,TRBD1,.,CASSHGTGNYEQYF,TGTGCCAGCAGCCACGGGACAGGGAACTACGAGCAGTACTTC
TRBJ1-3,TRBV18,.,once,CASSPPKGLTGNTIYF,TGTGCCAGCTCACCACCGAAGGGGCTCACGGGAAACACCATATATTTT
TRBJ2-6,TRBV25-1,TRBD1,.,CASSDHRGSGANVLTF,TGTGCCAGCAGTGACCACAGGGGGTCTGGGGCCAACGTCCTGACTTTC
TRBJ2-7,TRBV11-3,.,.,CASSSRDTPYEQYF,TGTGCCAGCAGCAGCCGGGACACTCCCTACGAGCAGTACTTC
TRBJ1-6,TRBV6-6,.,.,CASSYLDNSPLHF,TGTGCCAGCAGTTACCTAGATAATTCACCCCTCCACTTT
TRBJ2-1,TRBV9,.,.,CASSVGGRSEQFF,TGTGCCAGCAGCGTAGGGGGGAGGAGTGAGCAGTTCTTC
TRBJ2-5,TRBV18,.,.,CASSLSVQETQYF,TGTGCCAGCTCACTCTCGGTTCAAGAGACCCAGTACTTC
TRBJ2-7,TRBV29-1,.,once,CSVGETEVGEQYF,TGCAGCGTTGGGGAAACGGAGGTTGGGGAGCAGTACTTC
TRBJ1-5,TRBV2,TRBD1,.,CASSEARGKQPQHF,TGTGCCAGCAGTGAAGCCAGGGGGAAGCAGCCCCAGCATTTT
TRBJ1-4,TRBV27,TRBD1,.,CASSLYRGEKLFF,TGTGCCAGCAGTTTATACAGGGGGGAAAAACTGTTTTTT
TRBJ2-5,TRBV2,.,.,CANLQGAEETQYF,TGTGCCAACTTACAGGGAGCGGAGGAGACCCAGTACTTC
TRBJ2-7,TRBV3-1/TRBV3-2,TRBD2,.,CASRDGTSGNYEQYF,TGTGCCAGCAGGGACGGGACTAGCGGCAACTACGAGCAGTACTTC
TRBJ1-3,TRBV18,.,once,CASGTGNTIYF,TGTGCCAGCGGGACAGGAAACACCATATATTTT
TRBJ1-2,TRBV10-3,TRBD1,.,CAIRTGKTNYGYTF,TGTGCCATTAGGACAGGGAAGACTAACTATGGCTACACCTTC
TRBJ2-5,TRBV10-2,TRBD2,.,CASKTSGQETQYF,TGCGCCAGCAAGACTAGCGGCCAAGAGACCCAGTACTTC
TRBJ2-7,TRBV6-5,.,.,CASSYSRQSYEQYF,TGTGCCAGCAGTTACTCGAGGCAGTCCTACGAGCAGTACTTC
TRBJ2-5,TRBV28,TRBD2,once,CASSLRGGMETQYF,TGTGCCAGCAGTTTACGGGGGGGGATGGAGACCCAGTACTTC
TRBJ2-5,TRBV5-5,TRBD2,.,CASTKMRGYQETQYF,TGTGCCAGCACCAAGATGCGGGGGTACCAAGAGACCCAGTACTTC
TRBJ2-1,TRBV7-3,TRBD2,.,CASSPRGSGSNHNEQFF,TGTGCCAGCAGCCCTCGGGGTAGCGGGAGTAATCACAATGAGCAGTTCTTC
TRBJ2-3,TRBV7-2,.,few,CASSLGRGTDSTDTQYF,TGTGCCAGCAGCCTGGGGCGCGGGACAGATAGCACAGATACGCAGTATTTT
TRBJ2-7,TRBV9,TRBD1,.,CASSGTNNRGEQYF,TGTGCCAGCAGCGGAACCAATAACAGGGGAGAGCAGTACTTC
TRBJ2-2,TRBV6-1,TRBD2,.,CASSEAGAGGSTGELFF,TGTGCCAGCAGTGAGGCCGGAGCGGGGGGGAGCACCGGGGAGCTGTTTTTT
TRBJ2-7,TRBV9,.,.,CASSPQGSSYEQYF,TGTGCCAGCAGCCCCCAGGGCTCCTCCTACGAGCAGTACTTC
TRBJ1-1,TRBV2,.,.,CASSLDLNTEAFF,TGTGCCAGCAGTCTAGATCTAAACACTGAAGCTTTCTTT
TRBJ2-7,TRBV12-3/TRBV12-4,.,.,CASSFDRSYEQYF,TGTGCCAGCAGTTTTGACAGATCCTACGAGCAGTACTTC
TRBJ1-1,TRBV9,.,.,CASSVQQGNTEAFF,TGTGCCAGCAGCGTACAACAGGGGAACACTGAAGCTTTCTTT
TRBJ2-7,TRBV27,TRBD2,once,CASSFPGTSGEKEHYEQYF,TGTGCCAGCAGTTTCCCAGGGACTAGCGGAGAGAAAGAACACTACGAGCAGTACTTC
TRBJ1-3,TRBV12-5,.,.,CASGLVLVGQGELSGNTIYF,TGTGCTAGTGGTTTGGTACTCGTCGGGCAGGGCGAGCTCTCTGGAAACACCATATATTTT
TRBJ1-2,TRBV6-4,.,.,CASSDSATGVNGYTF,TGTGCCAGCAGTGACTCGGCTACGGGGGTAAATGGCTACACCTTC
TRBJ2-7,TRBV9,TRBD1,.,CASSPEGAPYEQYF,TGTGCCAGCAGCCCAGAGGGGGCCCCCTACGAGCAGTACTTC
TRBJ1-1,TRBV6-2/TRBV6-3,TRBD1,.,CASSRQGDTEAFF,TGTGCCAGCAGTCGGCAGGGGGACACTGAAGCTTTCTTT
TRBJ2-1,TRBV19,TRBD1,.,CASSIDRDRGSYNEQFF,TGTGCCAGTAGTATAGATCGGGACAGGGGATCCTACAATGAGCAGTTCTTC
TRBJ1-3,TRBV2,.,.,CASSEARLGAPLSGNTIYF,TGTGCCAGCAGTGAAGCTAGGTTGGGAGCCCCTCTCTCTGGAAACACCATATATTTT
TRBJ1-2,TRBV2,.,.,CAGRGGTDYGYTF,TGTGCCGGAAGGGGGGGCACTGACTATGGCTACACCTTC
TRBJ1-5,TRBV4-1,.,.,CASSHPGGAANQPQHF,TGCGCCAGCAGCCACCCGGGGGGGGCAGCTAATCAGCCCCAGCATTTT
TRBJ2-6,TRBV27,TRBD1,.,CASSRTGGARGANVLTF,TGTGCCAGCAGTAGGACAGGGGGCGCAAGAGGGGCCAACGTCCTGACTTTC
TRBJ2-1,TRBV9,TRBD2,.,CASSASGGGYNEQFF,TGTGCCAGCAGCGCTAGCGGGGGGGGGTACAATGAGCAGTTCTTC